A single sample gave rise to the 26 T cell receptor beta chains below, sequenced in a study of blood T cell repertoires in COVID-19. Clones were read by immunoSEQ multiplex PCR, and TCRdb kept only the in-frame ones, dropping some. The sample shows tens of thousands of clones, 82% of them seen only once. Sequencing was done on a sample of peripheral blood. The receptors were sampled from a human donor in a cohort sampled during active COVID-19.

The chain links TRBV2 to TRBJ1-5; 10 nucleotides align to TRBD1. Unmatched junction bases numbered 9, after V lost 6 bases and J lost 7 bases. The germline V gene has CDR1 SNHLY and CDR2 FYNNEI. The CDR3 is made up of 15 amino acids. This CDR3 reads CASSEGQGQGQPQHF. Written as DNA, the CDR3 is TGTGCCAGCAGCGAGGGACAGGGGCAGGGACAGCCCCAGCATTTT.

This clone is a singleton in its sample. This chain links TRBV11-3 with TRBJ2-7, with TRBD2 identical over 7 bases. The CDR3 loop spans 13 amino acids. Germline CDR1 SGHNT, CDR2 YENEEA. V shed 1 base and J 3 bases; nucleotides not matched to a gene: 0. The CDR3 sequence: CASSLGGGYEQYF. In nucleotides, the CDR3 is TGTGCCAGCAGCTTAGGGGGGGGCTACGAGCAGTACTTC.

The CDR3 protein is CASSQQGWGGEKLFF. The CDR3 bases are TGTGCCAGCAGCCAGCAAGGTTGGGGAGGAGAAAAACTGTTTTTT. This chain links TRBV3-1 (or the pseudogene TRBV3-2) with TRBJ1-4; D is unclear. Trimming removed 3 bases at V and 8 bases at J, with 16 bases between. The CDR3 length is 15 residues. CDR1 is LGHDT, CDR2 YNNKEL, per germline (reference sequence).

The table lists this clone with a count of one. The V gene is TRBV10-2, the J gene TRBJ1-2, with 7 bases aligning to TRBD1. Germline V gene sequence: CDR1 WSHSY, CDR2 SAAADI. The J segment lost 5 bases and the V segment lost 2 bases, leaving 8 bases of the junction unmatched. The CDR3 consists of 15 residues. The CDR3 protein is CASSEADRDIYGYTF. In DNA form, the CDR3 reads TGCGCCAGCAGTGAGGCCGACAGGGATATTTATGGCTACACCTTC.

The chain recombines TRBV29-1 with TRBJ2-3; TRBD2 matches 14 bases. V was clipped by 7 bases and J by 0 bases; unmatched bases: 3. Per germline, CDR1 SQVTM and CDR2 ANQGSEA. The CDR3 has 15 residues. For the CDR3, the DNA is TGCAGCGGGGGGACTAGCGGGGGTAGCACAGATACGCAGTATTTT. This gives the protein CSGGTSGGSTDTQYF.

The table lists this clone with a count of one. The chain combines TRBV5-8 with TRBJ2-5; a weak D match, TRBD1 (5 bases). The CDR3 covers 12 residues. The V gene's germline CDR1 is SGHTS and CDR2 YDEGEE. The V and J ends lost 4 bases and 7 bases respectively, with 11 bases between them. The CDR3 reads CASSPRAGTQYF. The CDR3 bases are TGTGCCAGCAGCCCCAGGGCAGGGACCCAGTACTTC.

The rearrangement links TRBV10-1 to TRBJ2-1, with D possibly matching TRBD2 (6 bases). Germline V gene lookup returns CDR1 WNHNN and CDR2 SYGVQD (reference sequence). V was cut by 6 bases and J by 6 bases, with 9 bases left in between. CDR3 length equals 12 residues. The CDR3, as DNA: TGCGCCAGCAGCGACGGGGGCAATGAGCAGTTCTTC. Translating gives CASSDGGNEQFF.

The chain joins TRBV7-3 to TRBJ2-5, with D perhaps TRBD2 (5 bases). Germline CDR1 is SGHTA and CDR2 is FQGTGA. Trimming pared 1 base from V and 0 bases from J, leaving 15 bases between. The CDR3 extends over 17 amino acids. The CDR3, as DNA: TGTGCCAGCAGCTTAAATCCCAGCGGACCGTACCAAGAGACCCAGTACTTC. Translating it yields CASSLNPSGPYQETQYF. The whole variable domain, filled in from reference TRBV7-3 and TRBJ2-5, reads GAGVSQTPSNKVTEKGKYVELRCDPISGHTALYWYRQSLGQGPEFLIYFQGTGAADDSGLPNDRFFAVRPEGSVSTLKIQRTERGDSAVYLCASSLNPSGPYQETQYFGPGTRLLVL.

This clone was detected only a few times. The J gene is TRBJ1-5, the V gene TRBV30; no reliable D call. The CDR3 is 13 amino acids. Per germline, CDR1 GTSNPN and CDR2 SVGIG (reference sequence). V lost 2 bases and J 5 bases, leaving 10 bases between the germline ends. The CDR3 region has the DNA TGTGCCTGGAGTAATAGAGCGGATCAGCCCCAGCATTTT. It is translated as CAWSNRADQPQHF.

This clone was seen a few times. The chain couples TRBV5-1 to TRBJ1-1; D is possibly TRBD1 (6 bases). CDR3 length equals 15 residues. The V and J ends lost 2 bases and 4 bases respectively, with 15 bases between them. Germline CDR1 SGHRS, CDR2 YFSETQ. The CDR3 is CASSLQEKGGTEAFF. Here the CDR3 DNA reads TGCGCCAGCAGCTTACAGGAGAAAGGGGGCACTGAAGCTTTCTTT.

For the CDR3, the DNA is TGTGCCAGCAGCTCGACAGGGGTGGCCTACGAGCAGTACTTC. As protein: CASSSTGVAYEQYF. The chain joins TRBV5-4 to TRBJ2-7; TRBD1 matches 8 bases. The V segment lost 3 bases and the J segment 2 bases; nucleotides outside the gene matches: 4. The CDR3 loop spans 14 amino acids. In germline, CDR1 is SGHNT, CDR2 YYREEE (reference sequence).

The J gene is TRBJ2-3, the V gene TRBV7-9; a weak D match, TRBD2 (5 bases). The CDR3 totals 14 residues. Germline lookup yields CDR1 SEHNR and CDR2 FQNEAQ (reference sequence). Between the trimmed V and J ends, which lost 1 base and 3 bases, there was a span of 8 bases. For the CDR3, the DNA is TGTGCCAGCAGCTTAGTGTGGGAGACAGATACGCAGTATTTT. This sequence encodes CASSLVWETDTQYF.

CDR3 loop: CASSYTGGRSNEQFF. DNA for the CDR3: TGTGCCAGCAGTTACACGGGGGGGCGGTCCAATGAGCAGTTCTTC. V gene TRBV6-5 combines with J gene TRBJ2-1; 8 bases are a match to TRBD2. CDR1 MNHEY and CDR2 SVGAGI come from the germline V gene. The CDR3 totals 15 residues. V lost 2 bases, J lost 6 bases, and 6 bases stayed unmatched.

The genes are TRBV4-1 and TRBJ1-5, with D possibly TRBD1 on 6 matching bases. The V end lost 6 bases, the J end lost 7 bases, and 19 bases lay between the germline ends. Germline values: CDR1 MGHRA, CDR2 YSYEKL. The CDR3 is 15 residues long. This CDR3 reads CASSSGTTMGQPQHF. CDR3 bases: TGCGCCAGCAGTTCCGGGACAACCATGGGGCAGCCCCAGCATTTT.

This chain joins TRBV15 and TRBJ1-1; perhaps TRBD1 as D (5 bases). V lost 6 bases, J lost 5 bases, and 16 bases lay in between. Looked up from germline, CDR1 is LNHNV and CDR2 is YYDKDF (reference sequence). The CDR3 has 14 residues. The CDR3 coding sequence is TGTGCCACCAGTCATTACGCAGGGAATACTGAAGCTTTCTTT. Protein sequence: CATSHYAGNTEAFF.

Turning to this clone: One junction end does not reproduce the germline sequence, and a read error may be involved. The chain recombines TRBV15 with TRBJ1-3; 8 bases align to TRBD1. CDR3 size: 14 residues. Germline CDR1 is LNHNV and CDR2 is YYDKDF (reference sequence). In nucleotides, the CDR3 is TGTGCCACCAGCCGAGACAGGGGCGGAAACACCATATATTTT. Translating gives CATSRDRGGNTIYF.

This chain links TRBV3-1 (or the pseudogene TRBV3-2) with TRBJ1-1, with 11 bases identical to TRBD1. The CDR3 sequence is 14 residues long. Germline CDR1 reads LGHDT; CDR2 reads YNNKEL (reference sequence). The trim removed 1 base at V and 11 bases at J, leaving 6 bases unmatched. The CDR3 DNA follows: TGTGCCAGCAGCCAAGGGGGACAGGGGGTTTTGGCTTTCTTT. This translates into CASSQGGQGVLAFF.

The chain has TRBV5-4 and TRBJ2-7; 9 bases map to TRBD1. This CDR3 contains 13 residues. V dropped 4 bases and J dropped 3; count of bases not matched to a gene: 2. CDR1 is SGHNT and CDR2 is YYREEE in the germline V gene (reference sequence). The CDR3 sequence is CASSQDRGYEQYF. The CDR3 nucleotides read TGTGCCAGCAGCCAGGACAGGGGCTACGAGCAGTACTTC.

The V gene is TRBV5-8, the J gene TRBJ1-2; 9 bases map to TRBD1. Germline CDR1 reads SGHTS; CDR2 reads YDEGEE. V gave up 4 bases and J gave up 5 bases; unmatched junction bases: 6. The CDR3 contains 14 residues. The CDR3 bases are TGTGCCAGCAGCCCTGACAGGGGGGGATATGGCTACACCTTC. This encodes CASSPDRGGYGYTF.

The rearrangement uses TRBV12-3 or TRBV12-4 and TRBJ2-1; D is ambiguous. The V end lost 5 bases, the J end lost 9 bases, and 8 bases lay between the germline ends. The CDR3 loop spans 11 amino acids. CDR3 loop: CASSLRGEQFF. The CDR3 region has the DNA TGTGCCAGCAGTCTTAGAGGTGAGCAGTTCTTC.

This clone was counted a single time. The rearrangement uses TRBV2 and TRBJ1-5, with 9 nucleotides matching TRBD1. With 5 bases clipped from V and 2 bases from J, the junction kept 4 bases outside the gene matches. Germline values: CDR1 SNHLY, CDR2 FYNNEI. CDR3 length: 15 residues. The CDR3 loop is CASSQQGAGNQPQHF. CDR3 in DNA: TGTGCCAGCAGTCAACAGGGGGCCGGCAATCAGCCCCAGCATTTT.

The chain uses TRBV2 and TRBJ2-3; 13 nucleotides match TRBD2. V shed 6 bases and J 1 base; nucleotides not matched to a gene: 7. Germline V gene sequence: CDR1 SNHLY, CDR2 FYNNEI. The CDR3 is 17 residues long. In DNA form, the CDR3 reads TGTGCCAGCAGGGGACTAGCGGGATTGGCCCGCACAGATACGCAGTATTTT. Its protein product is CASRGLAGLARTDTQYF.

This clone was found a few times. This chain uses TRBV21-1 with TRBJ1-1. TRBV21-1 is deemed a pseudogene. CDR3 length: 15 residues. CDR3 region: CASSKRERGSPEAFF. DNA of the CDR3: TGTGCCAGCAGCAAACGGGAACGAGGGTCCCCTGAAGCTTTCTTT.

DNA of the CDR3: TGTGCCAGCAGTTACTCGGCAGGGTACCAAGAGACCCAGTACTTC. Its protein is CASSYSAGYQETQYF. The gene calls are TRBV6-6 and TRBJ2-5; D possibly corresponds to TRBD1 (5 bases). Trimming left V 0 bases short and J 0 bases short, with 8 bases between. This CDR3 contains 15 residues. The germline V gene encodes CDR1 MNHNY and CDR2 SVGAGI (reference sequence).

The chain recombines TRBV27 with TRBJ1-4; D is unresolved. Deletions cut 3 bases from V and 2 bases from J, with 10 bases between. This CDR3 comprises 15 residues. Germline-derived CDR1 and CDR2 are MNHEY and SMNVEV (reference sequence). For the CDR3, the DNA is TGTGCCAGCAGTTTGGGCGATGGTACTAATGAAAAACTGTTTTTT. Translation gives CASSLGDGTNEKLFF.

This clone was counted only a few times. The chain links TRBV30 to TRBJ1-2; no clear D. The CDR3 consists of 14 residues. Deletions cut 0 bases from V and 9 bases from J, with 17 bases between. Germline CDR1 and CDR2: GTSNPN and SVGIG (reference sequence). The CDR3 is CAWSVLDMRYRYTF. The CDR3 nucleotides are TGTGCCTGGAGTGTACTCGATATGAGGTATCGCTACACCTTC.